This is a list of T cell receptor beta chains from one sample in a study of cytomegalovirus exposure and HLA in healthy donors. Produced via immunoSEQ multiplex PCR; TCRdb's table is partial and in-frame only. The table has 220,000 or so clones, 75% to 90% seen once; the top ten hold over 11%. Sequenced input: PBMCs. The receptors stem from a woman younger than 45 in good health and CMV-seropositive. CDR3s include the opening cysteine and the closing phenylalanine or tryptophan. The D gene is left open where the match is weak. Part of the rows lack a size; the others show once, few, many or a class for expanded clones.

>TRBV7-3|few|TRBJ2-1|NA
CASSLSGANNEQFF
TGTGCCAGCAGCTTATCAGGGGCCAACAATGAGCAGTTCTTC
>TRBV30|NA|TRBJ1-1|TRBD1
CAWTRGQAEAFF
TGTGCCTGGACAAGGGGGCAGGCTGAAGCTTTCTTT
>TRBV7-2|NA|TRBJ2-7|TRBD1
CASRTTGGVEQYF
TGTGCCAGCAGGACGACAGGGGGCGTCGAGCAGTACTTC
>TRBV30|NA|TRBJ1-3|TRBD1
CAWSLADRGPGGTIYF
TGTGCCTGGAGTCTTGCGGACAGGGGGCCGGGTGGCACCATATATTTT
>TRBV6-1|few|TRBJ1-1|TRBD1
CASSERDRRSTEAFF
TGTGCCAGCAGTGAACGGGACAGGAGGAGCACTGAAGCTTTCTTT
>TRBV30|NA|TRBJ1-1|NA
CAWSEETLNTEAFF
TGTGCCTGGAGTGAGGAGACCTTGAACACTGAAGCTTTCTTT
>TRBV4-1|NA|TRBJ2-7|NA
CASSQGGSGEQYF
TGCGCCAGCAGCCAAGGAGGGTCCGGGGAGCAGTACTTC
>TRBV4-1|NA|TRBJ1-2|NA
CASSQGSGGYTF
TGCGCCAGCAGCCAGGGAAGTGGTGGCTACACCTTC
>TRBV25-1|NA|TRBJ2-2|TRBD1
CASTADRGENTGELFF
TGTGCCAGCACCGCGGACAGGGGAGAGAACACCGGGGAGCTGTTTTTT
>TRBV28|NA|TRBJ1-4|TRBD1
CASSLWGGTGADVEKLFF
TGTGCCAGCAGTTTATGGGGTGGGACAGGGGCCGACGTTGAAAAACTGTTTTTT
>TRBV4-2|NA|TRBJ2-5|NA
CASSQDLIQETQYF
TGTGCCAGCAGCCAAGATTTAATTCAAGAGACCCAGTACTTC
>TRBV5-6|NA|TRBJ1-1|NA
CASSRPSTEAFF
TGTGCCAGCAGCCGCCCCAGTACTGAAGCTTTCTTT
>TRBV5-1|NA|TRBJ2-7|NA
CASSPPGVSYEQYF
TGCGCCAGCAGCCCCCCGGGGGTCTCGTACGAGCAGTACTTC
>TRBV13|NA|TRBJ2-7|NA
CASSYNRAPSEQYF
TGTGCCAGCAGTTATAACCGGGCTCCTTCAGAGCAGTACTTC
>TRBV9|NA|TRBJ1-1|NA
CASSVGVAVLNTEAFF
TGTGCCAGCAGCGTAGGGGTGGCGGTTTTGAACACTGAAGCTTTCTTT
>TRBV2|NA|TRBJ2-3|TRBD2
CASSFKREGLSPQDTQYF
TGTGCCAGCAGCTTCAAGCGGGAGGGCCTTAGCCCCCAGGATACGCAGTATTTT
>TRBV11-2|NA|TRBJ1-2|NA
CASLPLSPVYGYTF
TGTGCCAGCTTACCCTTATCCCCGGTTTATGGCTACACCTTC
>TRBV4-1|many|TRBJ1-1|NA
CASSHPRDRSINTEAFF
TGCGCCAGCAGCCACCCCCGGGACCGGTCCATAAACACTGAAGCTTTCTTT
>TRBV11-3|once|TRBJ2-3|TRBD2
CASREGLELTDTQYF
TGTGCCAGCAGAGAAGGACTAGAGCTCACCGATACGCAGTATTTT
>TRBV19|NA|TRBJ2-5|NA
CASSIISGHDQETQYF
TGTGCCAGTAGTATTATCAGCGGGCATGACCAAGAGACCCAGTACTTC
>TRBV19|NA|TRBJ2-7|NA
CASSSGGPSYEQYF
TGTGCCAGTAGTTCCGGCGGGCCGTCCTACGAGCAGTACTTC
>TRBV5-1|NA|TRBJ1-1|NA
CASSFSGTPEAFF
TGCGCCAGCAGCTTCTCAGGGACACCTGAAGCTTTCTTT
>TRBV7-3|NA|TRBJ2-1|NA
CASSFSGSNEQFF
TGTGCCAGCAGCTTCTCCGGGTCAAATGAGCAGTTCTTC
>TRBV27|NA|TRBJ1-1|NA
CASSRKGRDTEAFF
TGTGCCAGCAGCCGAAAAGGGCGGGACACTGAAGCTTTCTTT
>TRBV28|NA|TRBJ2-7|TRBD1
CASTTGGGPSYEQYF
TGTGCCAGCACCACAGGGGGAGGTCCGTCCTACGAGCAGTACTTC
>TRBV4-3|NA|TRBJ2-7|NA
CASSQEYLADSPYEQYF
TGCGCCAGCAGCCAAGAATATCTGGCAGATTCCCCCTACGAGCAGTACTTC
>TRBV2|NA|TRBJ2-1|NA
CASRDLRGRENNEQFF
TGTGCCAGCAGGGACCTCAGGGGGCGGGAGAATAATGAGCAGTTCTTC